This note documents a single T cell receptor beta chain sequence. What it binds is not known. This CDR3 region has 17 residues. Germline V lookup: CDR1 SGHAT, CDR2 FQNNGV. With 5 bases clipped from V and 2 bases from J, the junction kept 7 bases outside the gene matches. Regarding time point: newly diagnosed GD, antithyroid drugs for less than 3 months. From PBMCs, RNA was extracted and then used to make the TCR library. These data come from a study of regulatory T cells in long-lasting Graves disease. General study findings and limits: Persistent Graves' disease cases displayed lower TCR diversity than newly diagnosed ones.

Libraries of TCR beta came from iRepertoire HTBI primers plus Arm-PCR of CDR3 regions. TCRdb re-called the multiplex PCR reads through MiXCR, storing one row per CDR3 protein. The sample has about half a million distinct CDR3 sequences; around 12% are singletons. These data were likewise used in another study, on T cells in Graves' hyperthyroidism and ophthalmopathy. Per that study: Graves' hyperthyroidism was deemed stable given no ophthalmopathy progression within 18 months.

The chain recombines TRBV11-2 with TRBJ2-1, with 12 positions matching TRBD2. The clonotype was recovered from a woman under 40 with Graves disease. The specimen comprised peripheral blood mononuclear cells (PBMCs), sampled at new diagnosis, from a patient treated with antithyroid drugs. CDR3 residues: CASSPRLAGDPYNEQFF. DNA of the CDR3: TGTGCCAGCAGCCCCCGACTAGCGGGAGATCCCTACAATGAGCAGTTCTTC.